One and the same sample provided the 22 T cell receptor beta chains below, sequenced in a study of shared clonotypes between healthy human individuals. TCRdb keeps only in-frame clones here, not all; method: immunoSEQ multiplex PCR. The sample contains about 1 million clones, around 74% of which appear only once. Sequencing used memory CD4+ T cells sorted from blood. Subset meaning: CD45RA-negative fraction. The source is a young man in good health.

This chain uses TRBV18 with TRBJ1-2; 9 nucleotides match TRBD1. Trimming took 2 bases from V and 0 from J; bases not matched to a gene: 10. The CDR3 is made up of 18 amino acids. Germline CDR1 and CDR2: KGHSH and LQKENI. The CDR3 sequence is CASSPIGQGLRTNYGYTF. DNA of the CDR3: TGTGCCAGCTCACCAATTGGACAGGGGTTAAGAACTAACTATGGCTACACCTTC.

The gene calls are TRBV10-2 and TRBJ1-1; D ambiguous. The CDR3 sequence is 12 residues long. CDR1 and CDR2 from the germline V gene are WSHSY and SAAADI. Trimming stripped 7 bases from V and 8 bases from J, with 14 bases between. The CDR3 loop is CASKSRIQEAFF. The CDR3 DNA reads as TGCGCCAGCAAGAGCCGGATTCAAGAAGCTTTCTTT.

This clone was observed once. V usage is TRBV5-8 and J usage is TRBJ2-1, with D maybe TRBD1 (6 bases). The germline V gene has CDR1 SGHTS and CDR2 YDEGEE. CDR3 size: 13 residues. The ends were cut back, 3 bases at V and 4 bases at J, with 8 bases in the middle. The DNA of the CDR3 is TGTGCCAGCAGCTATGACAGGTACAATGAGCAGTTCTTC. Its protein product is CASSYDRYNEQFF. Full variable domain (missing parts from reference TRBV5-8 and TRBJ2-1): EAGVTQSPTHLIKTRGQQATLRCSPISGHTSVYWYQQALGLGLQFLLWYDEGEERNRGNFPPRFSGRQFPNYSSELNVNALELEDSALYLCASSYDRYNEQFFGPGTRLTVL.

The chain is built from TRBV28 and TRBJ1-4; D is unclear. The CDR3 extends over 14 amino acids. Trimming took off 2 bases at V and 7 bases at J, with 11 bases between the two ends. The germline V gene has CDR1 MDHEN and CDR2 SYDVKM. In DNA form, the CDR3 reads TGTGCCAGCAGTTTAGGAGGGATCGGTGAAAAACTGTTTTTT. This translates into CASSLGGIGEKLFF.

This chain connects TRBV7-2 to TRBJ2-1, with D possibly matching TRBD2 (6 bases). V lost 0 bases to trimming and J lost 8 bases, with 11 bases between them. Germline V gives CDR1 SGHTA, CDR2 FQGNSA. There are 14 residues in the CDR3. The CDR3: CASSLAPSVHEQFF. CDR3 DNA sequence: TGTGCCAGCAGCTTAGCGCCTAGCGTGCATGAGCAGTTCTTC.

J is TRBJ2-3 and V is TRBV18; TRBD2 matches 7 bases. The germline CDR1 and CDR2 sequences are KGHSH and LQKENI. The CDR3 has 16 residues. V shed 0 bases and J 5 bases; nucleotides not matched to a gene: 8. The CDR3 nucleotides read TGTGCCAGCTCACCACCGACGGCGGGAGTTGAAGATACGCAGTATTTT. Its protein is CASSPPTAGVEDTQYF.

Note on this clone: This may be a read error, as it is one base from a much larger clone. The rearrangement joins TRBV5-1 to TRBJ2-3, with a tentative D call TRBD2 (6 bases). V was pared by 3 bases and J by 1 base, with 9 bases between. This CDR3 has 14 amino acids. Germline V lookup: CDR1 SGHRS, CDR2 YFSETQ. The CDR3 protein is CASSSGGGTDTQYF. The CDR3 DNA reads TGCGCCAGCAGCTCCGGGGGTGGCACAGATACGCAGTATTTT.

Remarks on this clone: This sample includes further DNA sequences coding for the same CDR3. The V gene is TRBV10-2, the J gene TRBJ1-1, with a tentative D call TRBD1 (5 bases). The germline V and J ends were trimmed by 2 bases and 1 base, with 5 bases remaining between them. The CDR3 loop spans 13 amino acids. Germline loops: CDR1 WSHSY, CDR2 SAAADI. The DNA for the CDR3 is TGCGCCAGCAGTGAGCAGGGGAACACTGAAGCTTTCTTT. This codes for CASSEQGNTEAFF.

The chain carries TRBV28 and TRBJ2-7; D is unresolved. V lost 5 bases and J 3 bases, leaving 14 bases between the germline ends. Germline CDR1 MDHEN, CDR2 SYDVKM. This CDR3 spans 14 amino acids. CDR3 DNA: TGTGCCAGCAGTCCCGACTGGAAAAACTACGAGCAGTACTTC. It translates to CASSPDWKNYEQYF.

The chain carries TRBV7-2 and TRBJ2-7; 10 bases align to TRBD2. CDR1 and CDR2 (germline): SGHTA, FQGNSA. The CDR3 runs 17 residues. Trimming took 5 bases from V and 2 from J; bases not matched to a gene: 12. CDR3 sequence: CASSISGRPKFPYEQYF. The CDR3 DNA follows: TGTGCCAGCAGCATTAGCGGGAGGCCCAAATTTCCCTACGAGCAGTACTTC.

In its sample, this clone was seen many times. The chain joins TRBV6-1 to TRBJ2-5, with D possibly TRBD1 on 5 matching bases. The CDR3 is 15 residues long. V was trimmed by 7 bases and J by 2 bases, leaving 17 bases between them. The germline V gene encodes CDR1 MNHNS and CDR2 SASEGT. The CDR3, as DNA: TGTGCCAGCACCCAGGGAATAGTGGGGCAAGAGACCCAGTACTTC. Its protein product is CASTQGIVGQETQYF.

This clone has more than one count but fewer than ten. V usage is TRBV19 and J usage is TRBJ1-4, with D possibly being TRBD1 (5 bases). The CDR3 consists of 16 residues. CDR1 is LNHDA and CDR2 is SQIVND in the germline V gene (reference sequence). Trimming stripped 9 bases from V and 8 bases from J, with 25 bases between. CDR3 sequence: CASLESIGTRREKLFF. CDR3 nucleotide sequence: TGTGCCAGCCTTGAAAGTATCGGGACCCGTCGAGAAAAACTGTTTTTT.

The chain links TRBV6-5 to TRBJ2-2; D call uncertain. This CDR3 is built from 13 residues. The germline V gene encodes CDR1 MNHEY and CDR2 SVGAGI. Trimming cost V 2 bases and J 4 bases, with 5 bases left between them. CDR3 residues: CASSYRLTGELFF. For the CDR3, the DNA is TGTGCCAGCAGTTACCGGCTCACCGGGGAGCTGTTTTTT.

This clone was counted at least ten times. This chain connects TRBV10-1 to TRBJ2-1; TRBD1 matches at 11 bases. The CDR3 has 15 amino acids. V lost 4 bases, J lost 8 bases, and 7 bases stayed unmatched. Germline V gene sequence: CDR1 WNHNN, CDR2 SYGVQD (reference sequence). Here the CDR3 reads CASSGRDRGAHEQFF. CDR3 nucleotides: TGCGCCAGCAGTGGCCGGGACAGGGGGGCCCATGAGCAGTTCTTC.

V gene TRBV2 combines with J gene TRBJ2-3; D may be TRBD1 (5 bases). Germline CDR1 and CDR2: SNHLY and FYNNEI. The CDR3 is 13 residues long. V dropped 1 base and J dropped 15 bases, with 17 bases sitting between them. DNA for the CDR3: TGTGCCAGCAGTGAAGGGGGCTCACGCCTAAGATATTTT. Translated, it gives CASSEGGSRLRYF.

The chain has TRBV5-1 and TRBJ1-6; D is possibly TRBD1 (5 bases). CDR3 size: 17 residues. CDR1 is SGHRS, CDR2 YFSETQ, per germline. Trimming took 4 bases from V and 8 from J, leaving 22 bases between them. CDR3 nucleotides: TGCGCCAGCAGCCGGGGCCAGGCCCTAGTTGCGGATTCACCCCTCCACTTT. It encodes CASSRGQALVADSPLHF. Filled out from reference TRBV5-1 and TRBJ1-6, the complete variable domain reads KAGVTQTPRYLIKTRGQQVTLSCSPISGHRSVSWYQQTPGQGLQFLFEYFSETQRNKGNFPGRFSGRQFSNSRSEMNVSTLELGDSALYLCASSRGQALVADSPLHFGNGTRLTVT.

The J gene is TRBJ2-3, the V gene TRBV6-5; 9 nucleotides match TRBD2. CDR1 is MNHEY, CDR2 SVGAGI, per germline. Trimming at V came to 7 bases and at J to 7 bases, leaving 12 bases not matched to a gene. The CDR3 contains 15 residues. The CDR3 here is CASIAPSGTSNTQYF. The CDR3 DNA sequence: TGTGCCAGCATTGCCCCTAGCGGGACATCAAATACGCAGTATTTT.

Concerning this clone: A single base separates this from a much larger clone, so it may be a read error. This chain uses TRBV2 with TRBJ1-2; the D gene is possibly TRBD1 (5 bases). The V and J ends lost 5 bases and 2 bases respectively, with 9 bases between them. The length of the CDR3 is 13 residues. The germline V gene has CDR1 SNHLY and CDR2 FYNNEI. This CDR3 is CASSSTENYGYTF. The CDR3 DNA is TGTGCCAGCAGTTCGACAGAGAACTATGGCTACACCTTC. The full variable domain, its missing parts supplied by reference TRBV2 and TRBJ1-2, is EPEVTQTPSHQVTQMGQEVILRCVPISNHLYFYWYRQILGQKVEFLVSFYNNEISEKSEIFDDQFSVERPDGSNFTLKIRSTKLEDSAMYFCASSSTENYGYTFGSGTRLTVV.

This chain connects TRBV12-5 to TRBJ1-1; a weak D match, TRBD1 (6 bases). The V and J ends lost 6 bases and 5 bases respectively, with 16 bases between them. This CDR3 is 14 amino acids long. The V gene's germline CDR1 is LGHNT and CDR2 FRNRAP. The CDR3 protein is CASGIDRMITEAFF. CDR3 DNA sequence: TGTGCTAGTGGAATAGACAGGATGATAACTGAAGCTTTCTTT.

Details on this clone: The junction and the germline gene differ at one end; a read error may be behind it. The chain couples TRBV7-7 to TRBJ1-5; D unclear. Per germline, CDR1 SSHAT and CDR2 FNYEAQ (reference sequence). CDR3 length: 15 residues. DNA for the CDR3: TGTGCTAGCAGCTTGACATCCGGCCCGAATCAGCCCCAGCATTTT. It codes for CASSLTSGPNQPQHF.

This rearrangement joins TRBV2 to TRBJ2-1; D not resolved. Trimming shortened V by 7 bases and J by 6 bases, and 13 bases separated the two germline ends. The CDR3 spans 13 residues. Germline V gene data show CDR1 as SNHLY and CDR2 as FYNNEI. CDR3 protein: CASKNDNGNEQFF. CDR3 nucleotide sequence: TGTGCCAGCAAGAATGACAATGGCAATGAGCAGTTCTTC. Based on the CDR3 plus reference TRBV2 and TRBJ2-1, the full variable domain is EPEVTQTPSHQVTQMGQEVILRCVPISNHLYFYWYRQILGQKVEFLVSFYNNEISEKSEIFDDQFSVERPDGSNFTLKIRSTKLEDSAMYFCASKNDNGNEQFFGPGTRLTVL.

V and J are TRBV25-1 and TRBJ2-5, with D unresolved. V was cut by 3 bases and J by 7 bases, with 12 bases left in between. CDR1 is MGHDK and CDR2 is SYGVNS in the germline V gene. The CDR3 has 13 residues. The CDR3 spells CASSDQWTGTQYF. CDR3 in DNA: TGTGCCAGCAGTGATCAGTGGACCGGGACCCAGTACTTC.